The 16 T cell receptor beta chains given below trace back to one sample, sequenced in a study of technical replicates of blood from several donors. Libraries were prepared by immunoSEQ multiplex PCR; TCRdb keeps only in-frame clonotypes and omits some of them. The top ten hold 0.35% to 0.45% of the sample, which has just under 45,000 clones, around 96% seen once. Specimen: T cells isolated from PBMCs. The receptors were gathered from a human donor in good health.

The rearrangement links TRBV4-1 to TRBJ1-5; D is possibly TRBD1 (5 bases). V gave up 1 base and J gave up 4 bases, with 8 bases separating them. CDR1 is MGHRA and CDR2 is YSYEKL in the germline V gene. CDR3 length: 14 residues. The CDR3 loop is CASSQGAGNQPQHF. The CDR3, as DNA: TGCGCCAGCAGCCAAGGGGCAGGGAATCAGCCCCAGCATTTT.

The chain carries TRBV5-6 and TRBJ2-7; the match to TRBD1 covers 7 bases. CDR3 length: 15 residues. Per germline, CDR1 SGHDT and CDR2 YYEEEE. Trimming cost V 3 bases and J 4 bases; bases outside gene matches: 10. This chain's CDR3 is CASSSRQGYSYEQYF. The CDR3, as DNA: TGTGCCAGCAGCTCCCGACAGGGCTATTCTTACGAGCAGTACTTC.

This chain links TRBV6-6 with TRBJ1-3; D not resolved. Germline CDR1 is MNHNY and CDR2 is SVGAGI (reference sequence). This CDR3 is built from 13 residues. V was cut by 7 bases and J by 0 bases, with 7 bases left in between. CDR3 loop: CASIADSGNTIYF. The CDR3 DNA follows: TGTGCCAGCATTGCAGACTCTGGAAACACCATATATTTT.

The chain uses TRBV9 and TRBJ2-2; D is unclear. The ends were cut back, 3 bases at V and 6 bases at J, with 9 bases in the middle. Germline CDR1 and CDR2: SGDLS and YYNGEE. The CDR3 is 13 residues long. The CDR3 sequence is CASSGAQPGELFF. CDR3 nucleotides: TGTGCCAGCAGCGGGGCCCAGCCCGGGGAGCTGTTTTTT.

V usage is TRBV7-2 and J usage is TRBJ2-7; TRBD2 matches 7 bases. This CDR3 has 15 amino acids. Looked up from germline, CDR1 is SGHTA and CDR2 is FQGNSA. V was clipped by 5 bases and J by 2 bases; unmatched bases: 9. DNA for the CDR3: TGTGCCAGCAGCCCCCGGGGAGCGGGAACCTACGAGCAGTACTTC. Amino acids: CASSPRGAGTYEQYF.

This chain uses TRBV10-2 with TRBJ2-7; 9 nucleotides match TRBD2. Germline CDR1 and CDR2: WSHSY and SAAADI. J gave up 6 bases and V 7 bases, and 13 bases lay outside the gene matches. There are 15 residues in the CDR3. This chain's CDR3 is CASTEYIAGELEQYF. Written as DNA, the CDR3 is TGCGCCAGCACAGAGTATATAGCGGGAGAGCTCGAGCAGTACTTC.

The CDR3 here is CASSVGSGTDGELFF. The CDR3 coding sequence is TGTGCCAGCAGCGTAGGTTCGGGAACGGACGGGGAGCTGTTTTTT. The genes are TRBV9 and TRBJ2-2; D is possibly TRBD2 (5 bases). The CDR3 totals 15 residues. Deletions cut 0 bases from V and 7 bases from J, with 13 bases between. Germline values: CDR1 SGDLS, CDR2 YYNGEE.

This clone appeared a few times. The chain combines TRBV6-5 with TRBJ2-4, with 10 bases lining up with TRBD1. Germline V CDR1 and CDR2: MNHEY, SVGAGI. The V gene end was trimmed by 9 bases and the J gene end by 9 bases; junction bases not matched to a gene: 8. The CDR3 totals 13 residues. The CDR3 spells CASGTGEGSIQYF. Written as DNA, the CDR3 is TGTGCCAGTGGGACAGGGGAGGGGAGCATTCAGTACTTC.

Comments on this clone: Compared with germline, one end of the junction differs, possibly owing to a read error. J is TRBJ1-2 and V is TRBV6-5; D perhaps matches TRBD1 (6 bases). Germline assignment: CDR1 MNHEY and CDR2 SVGAGI. This CDR3 is built from 13 residues. The CDR3 nucleotides are TGTGCCAGCAGTTACATACAAGGGGGACGAGAGGCCTTC. This codes for CASSYIQGGREAF.

V gene TRBV7-9 combines with J gene TRBJ1-1, with a weak D call TRBD1 (5 bases). Germline V gives CDR1 SEHNR, CDR2 FQNEAQ (reference sequence). Deletions cut 6 bases from V and 3 bases from J, with 5 bases between. The CDR3 runs to 11 residues. This chain's CDR3 is CASRGDTEAFF. CDR3 nucleotides: TGTGCCAGCAGAGGGGACACTGAAGCTTTCTTT. Based on the CDR3 plus reference TRBV7-9 and TRBJ1-1, the full variable domain is DTGVSQNPRHKITKRGQNVTFRCDPISEHNRLYWYRQTLGQGPEFLTYFQNEAQLEKSRLLSDRFSAERPKGSFSTLEIQRTEQGDSAMYLCASRGDTEAFFGQGTRLTVV.

The chain links TRBV4-1 to TRBJ1-4; 7 positions agree with TRBD1. This CDR3 contains 16 residues. Germline V lookup: CDR1 MGHRA, CDR2 YSYEKL. With V trimmed by 3 bases and J by 6 bases, 10 bases remained unmatched. Written as DNA, the CDR3 is TGCGCCAGCAGCCATAATTCCCGGGACAGATATGAAAAACTGTTTTTT. Translating gives CASSHNSRDRYEKLFF.

This chain connects TRBV28 to TRBJ2-2; D gene ambiguous. The CDR3 totals 13 residues. Germline V gives CDR1 MDHEN, CDR2 SYDVKM. V gave up 7 bases and J gave up 0 bases, with 6 bases separating them. Written as DNA, the CDR3 is TGTGCCAGCACTGTCCCGAACACCGGGGAGCTGTTTTTT. Its translation is CASTVPNTGELFF.

The rearrangement joins TRBV28 to TRBJ1-5; no clear D. Germline assignment: CDR1 MDHEN and CDR2 SYDVKM. This CDR3 is built from 14 residues. The V end lost 2 bases, the J end lost 1 base, and 6 bases lay between the germline ends. CDR3 in DNA: TGTGCCAGCAGTTTACGACTGAGCAATCAGCCCCAGCATTTT. Encoded protein: CASSLRLSNQPQHF. The whole variable domain, filled in from reference TRBV28 and TRBJ1-5, reads DVKVTQSSRYLVKRTGEKVFLECVQDMDHENMFWYRQDPGLGLRLIYFSYDVKMKEKGDIPEGYSVSREKKERFSLILESASTNQTSMYLCASSLRLSNQPQHFGDGTRLSIL.

This chain uses TRBV11-2 with TRBJ2-7, with D possibly TRBD1 on 6 matching bases. Trimming took off 5 bases at V and 3 bases at J, with 11 bases between the two ends. This CDR3 spans 13 amino acids. Germline values: CDR1 SGHAT, CDR2 FQNNGV. As DNA, the CDR3 is TGTGCCAGCAGCCCCCCGGACAGCTACGAGCAGTACTTC. As protein: CASSPPDSYEQYF.

The J gene is TRBJ2-1, the V gene TRBV13; 7 bases match TRBD2. After removal of 4 bases from V and 9 bases from J, the junction contained 3 bases not matched to a gene. Germline assignment: CDR1 PRHDT and CDR2 FYEKMQ (reference sequence). This CDR3 has 12 residues. CDR3 loop: CASSWTSAEQFF. The CDR3 DNA reads as TGTGCCAGCAGCTGGACTAGTGCTGAGCAGTTCTTC.

The chain combines TRBV9 with TRBJ2-7; D possibly corresponds to TRBD2 (5 bases). CDR1 and CDR2 from the germline V gene are SGDLS and YYNGEE. This CDR3 spans 14 amino acids. The germline V and J ends were trimmed by 3 bases and 4 bases, with 14 bases remaining between them. DNA for the CDR3: TGTGCCAGCAGCGGCAGCGGACCTTATTACGAGCAGTACTTC. Residues: CASSGSGPYYEQYF.